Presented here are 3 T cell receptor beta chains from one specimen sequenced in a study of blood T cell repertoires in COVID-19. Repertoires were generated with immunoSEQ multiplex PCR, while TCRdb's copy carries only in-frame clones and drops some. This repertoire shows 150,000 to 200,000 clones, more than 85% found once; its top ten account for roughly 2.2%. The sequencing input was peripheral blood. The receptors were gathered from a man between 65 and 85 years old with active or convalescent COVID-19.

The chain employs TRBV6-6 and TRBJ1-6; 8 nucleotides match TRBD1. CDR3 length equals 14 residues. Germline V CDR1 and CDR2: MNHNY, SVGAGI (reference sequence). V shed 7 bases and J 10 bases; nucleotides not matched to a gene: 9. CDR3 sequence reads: CASKAGGEVSPLHF. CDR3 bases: TGTGCCAGCAAGGCAGGGGGCGAAGTGTCACCCCTCCACTTT.

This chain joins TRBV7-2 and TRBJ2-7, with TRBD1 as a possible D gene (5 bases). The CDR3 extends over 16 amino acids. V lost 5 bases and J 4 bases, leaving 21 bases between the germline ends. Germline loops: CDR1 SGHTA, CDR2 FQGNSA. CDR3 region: CASSLEIGQGSYEQYF. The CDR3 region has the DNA TGTGCCAGCAGCCTTGAGATCGGGCAGGGCTCTTACGAGCAGTACTTC.

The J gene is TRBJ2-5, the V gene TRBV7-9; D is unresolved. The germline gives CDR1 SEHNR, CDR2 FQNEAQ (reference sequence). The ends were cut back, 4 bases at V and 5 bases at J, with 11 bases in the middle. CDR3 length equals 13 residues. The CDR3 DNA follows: TGTGCCAGCAGCTCGGGTGCGTGGGAGACCCAGTACTTC. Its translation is CASSSGAWETQYF. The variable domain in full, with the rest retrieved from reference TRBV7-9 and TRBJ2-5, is DTGVSQNPRHKITKRGQNVTFRCDPISEHNRLYWYRQTLGQGPEFLTYFQNEAQLEKSRLLSDRFSAERPKGSFSTLEIQRTEQGDSAMYLCASSSGAWETQYFGPGTRLLVL.